These T cell receptor beta chains were read from a single sample in a study of CD8+CD57+ T cells in acquired aplastic anemia. In TCRdb, the reads were re-called with MiXCR into one record per CDR3 protein. Of hundreds of thousands of distinct CDR3 sequences listed, 50% to 65% are singletons. Material: sorted CD4+, CD8+, or CD8+CD57+ T cells (not recorded which) from PBMCs. The receptors stem from a human donor with aplastic anemia. Both conserved end residues are part of each CDR3. The order of the fields is J gene, V gene, clone size, D gene, CDR3 protein, CDR3 DNA. The D gene is left open where the match is weak. For some rows the clone size is stated as once, few or many, or as a class when expanded; others skip it.

J: TRBJ2-5; V: TRBV24-1; size: NA; D: NA; CDR3: CATSDPQPGTQETQYF; DNA: TGTGCCACCAGTGATCCCCAGCCTGGGACGCAAGAGACCCAGTACTTC
J: TRBJ2-7; V: TRBV15; size: many; D: TRBD2; CDR3: CATSSGLAGAYEQYF; DNA: TGTGCCACCAGCTCAGGACTAGCGGGCGCCTACGAGCAGTACTTC
J: TRBJ1-2; V: TRBV20-1; size: NA; D: TRBD1; CDR3: CSAVRTGGLDGYTF; DNA: TGCAGTGCTGTGAGGACAGGGGGCCTGGATGGCTACACCTTC
J: TRBJ1-1; V: TRBV5-1; size: NA; D: TRBD1; CDR3: CASSVSGTGPEAFF; DNA: TGCGCCAGCAGCGTGTCCGGGACAGGGCCTGAAGCTTTCTTT
J: TRBJ2-7; V: TRBV29-1; size: NA; D: NA; CDR3: CSVDSDTYEQYF; DNA: TGCAGCGTTGACAGCGACACTTACGAGCAGTACTTC
J: TRBJ2-3; V: TRBV7-9; size: many; D: TRBD1; CDR3: CASSLGTGDTDTQYF; DNA: TGTGCCAGCAGCTTAGGGACAGGGGACACAGATACGCAGTATTTT
J: TRBJ1-3; V: TRBV6-5; size: many; D: NA; CDR3: CASSPAGNYGNTIYF; DNA: TGTGCCAGCAGTCCCGCAGGGAATTATGGAAACACCATATATTTT
J: TRBJ1-2; V: TRBV7-2; size: NA; D: NA; CDR3: CASSPKGVKEYGYTF; DNA: TGTGCCAGCAGCCCCAAAGGGGTGAAGGAATATGGCTACACCTTC
J: TRBJ2-7; V: TRBV7-9; size: NA; D: TRBD2; CDR3: CASSPPGLAVYEQYF; DNA: TGTGCCAGCAGCCCGCCGGGACTAGCGGTTTACGAGCAGTACTTC
J: TRBJ2-1; V: TRBV6-4; size: many; D: TRBD2; CDR3: CASSPGLAVRNEQFF; DNA: TGTGCCAGCAGCCCGGGACTAGCAGTGAGGAATGAGCAGTTCTTC
J: TRBJ2-1; V: TRBV7-8; size: few; D: TRBD2; CDR3: CASSLNGRVGNEQFF; DNA: TGTGCCAGCAGCTTGAACGGGAGGGTCGGCAATGAGCAGTTCTTC
J: TRBJ2-7; V: TRBV6-1; size: many; D: NA; CDR3: CASSAPQLRVTYEQYF; DNA: TGTGCCAGCAGTGCGCCCCAACTCCGGGTTACCTACGAGCAGTACTTC
J: TRBJ2-5; V: TRBV20-1; size: NA; D: NA; CDR3: CSAPDRIIRETQYF; DNA: TGCAGTGCGCCTGACAGGATAATCCGGGAGACCCAGTACTTC
J: TRBJ1-1; V: TRBV12-3/TRBV12-4; size: many; D: NA; CDR3: CASTHPAGQRYTEAFF; DNA: TGTGCCAGCACCCACCCAGCTGGGCAAAGGTACACTGAAGCTTTCTTT
J: TRBJ2-1; V: TRBV24-1; size: NA; D: NA; CDR3: CATSLPGAVDEQFF; DNA: TGTGCCACCAGCCTCCCGGGGGCAGTCGATGAGCAGTTCTTC
J: TRBJ2-1; V: TRBV5-1; size: NA; D: NA; CDR3: CASSLEAFNEQFF; DNA: TGCGCCAGCAGCTTGGAGGCCTTCAATGAGCAGTTCTTC
J: TRBJ2-5; V: TRBV25-1; size: NA; D: TRBD2; CDR3: CASSPLAGALQETQYF; DNA: TGTGCCAGCAGTCCCCTAGCGGGAGCGCTCCAAGAGACCCAGTACTTC
J: TRBJ1-2; V: TRBV18; size: many; D: NA; CDR3: CASSPPGGGGYTF; DNA: TGTGCCAGCTCACCACCAGGGGGAGGTGGCTACACCTTC
J: TRBJ1-2; V: TRBV7-9; size: few; D: TRBD1; CDR3: CASSPTGGSGTYTF; DNA: TGTGCCAGCAGCCCGACAGGGGGCTCGGGCACCTACACCTTC
J: TRBJ2-3; V: TRBV12-3/TRBV12-4; size: many; D: TRBD2; CDR3: CANQRTSGTDTQYF; DNA: TGTGCCAACCAGCGGACTAGCGGCACAGATACGCAGTATTTT
J: TRBJ2-5; V: TRBV29-1; size: many; D: TRBD1; CDR3: CSVEGDRTETQYF; DNA: TGCAGCGTTGAAGGGGACAGAACAGAGACCCAGTACTTC
J: TRBJ1-6; V: TRBV4-3; size: NA; D: TRBD1; CDR3: CASSPRTGDFSPLHF; DNA: TGCGCCAGCAGCCCCAGGACAGGGGATTTTTCACCCCTCCACTTT
J: TRBJ1-2; V: TRBV29-1; size: NA; D: NA; CDR3: CSVDRNYGYTF; DNA: TGCAGCGTTGACAGGAACTATGGCTACACCTTC
J: TRBJ1-6; V: TRBV6-1; size: NA; D: TRBD1; CDR3: CAGRTGVGSPLHF; DNA: TGTGCCGGCAGAACAGGGGTTGGGTCACCCCTCCACTTT
J: TRBJ2-7; V: TRBV19; size: many; D: NA; CDR3: CASSMRGGSYEQYF; DNA: TGTGCCAGTAGTATGAGAGGGGGATCCTACGAGCAGTACTTC
J: TRBJ1-1; V: TRBV3-1; size: NA; D: NA; CDR3: CASSQDRPGTKAFF; DNA: TGTGCCAGCAGCCAAGATCGGCCGGGAACTAAAGCTTTCTTT
J: TRBJ2-3; V: TRBV19; size: NA; D: NA; CDR3: CASSDERGTDTQYF; DNA: TGTGCCAGTTCCGATGAGCGGGGCACAGATACGCAGTATTTT
J: TRBJ1-4; V: TRBV9; size: NA; D: NA; CDR3: CASSVDSGVNEKLFF; DNA: TGTGCCAGCAGCGTAGATTCGGGAGTTAATGAAAAACTGTTTTTT
J: TRBJ1-6; V: TRBV5-1; size: many; D: NA; CDR3: CATRRQGNSPLHF; DNA: TGCGCCACCAGGAGGCAGGGCAATTCACCCCTCCACTTT
J: TRBJ1-5; V: TRBV29-1; size: few; D: NA; CDR3: CSVVDQPQHF; DNA: TGCAGCGTGGTGGATCAGCCCCAGCATTTT
J: TRBJ2-5; V: TRBV5-6; size: few; D: TRBD2; CDR3: CASTPGAGVNQETQYF; DNA: TGTGCCAGCACCCCTGGTGCGGGAGTTAACCAAGAGACCCAGTACTTC
J: TRBJ1-6; V: TRBV5-1; size: once; D: TRBD1; CDR3: CASSLAGTGFGTHPPLHF; DNA: TGCGCCAGCAGCTTGGCTGGGACAGGGTTTGGAACGCACCCACCCCTCCACTTT
J: TRBJ2-1; V: TRBV27; size: few; D: TRBD1; CDR3: CASSPGTGGPGQFF; DNA: TGTGCCAGCAGCCCCGGGACAGGGGGCCCTGGGCAGTTCTTC
J: TRBJ1-4; V: TRBV10-3; size: NA; D: NA; CDR3: CAISDGFGNEKLFF; DNA: TGTGCCATCAGTGACGGGTTCGGTAATGAAAAACTGTTTTTT
J: TRBJ2-1; V: TRBV5-8; size: once; D: TRBD2; CDR3: CARTSGSSYNEQFF; DNA: TGTGCCAGGACTAGCGGAAGCTCCTACAATGAGCAGTTCTTC
J: TRBJ2-1; V: TRBV24-1; size: NA; D: NA; CDR3: CATSDLQGPYNEQFF; DNA: TGTGCCACCAGTGATTTGCAAGGGCCCTACAATGAGCAGTTCTTC
J: TRBJ1-5; V: TRBV20-1; size: NA; D: TRBD1; CDR3: CSAGDRVKETQHF; DNA: TGCAGTGCTGGGGACAGAGTAAAAGAGACCCAGCATTTT
J: TRBJ1-5; V: TRBV19; size: NA; D: NA; CDR3: CASRQGIYSNQPQHF; DNA: TGTGCCAGTAGACAGGGAATATATAGCAATCAGCCCCAGCATTTT
J: TRBJ1-5; V: TRBV3-1; size: many; D: NA; CDR3: CASSQSRDQPQHF; DNA: TGTGCCAGCAGCCAGTCCAGGGATCAGCCCCAGCATTTT
J: TRBJ1-1; V: TRBV7-9; size: NA; D: TRBD1; CDR3: CASSEARGDTEAFF; DNA: TGTGCCAGCAGTGAGGCCAGGGGGGACACTGAAGCTTTCTTT
J: TRBJ2-1; V: TRBV10-3; size: NA; D: NA; CDR3: CAISEDFENEQFF; DNA: TGTGCCATCAGTGAGGACTTTGAGAATGAGCAGTTCTTC
J: TRBJ2-5; V: TRBV20-1; size: many; D: NA; CDR3: CSAVDPNREGRETQYF; DNA: TGCAGTGCTGTGGACCCAAACAGGGAGGGCCGAGAGACCCAGTACTTC
J: TRBJ2-7; V: TRBV15; size: few; D: NA; CDR3: CATSSSVSSYEQYF; DNA: TGTGCCACCAGCAGTAGCGTTAGCTCCTACGAGCAGTACTTC
J: TRBJ2-1; V: TRBV13; size: many; D: TRBD2; CDR3: CASSLGASGREYNEQFF; DNA: TGTGCCAGCAGCTTAGGGGCTAGCGGGAGAGAATACAATGAGCAGTTCTTC
J: TRBJ1-4; V: TRBV24-1; size: once; D: NA; CDR3: CATSDPTATNEKLFF; DNA: TGTGCCACCAGTGATCCGACAGCAACTAATGAAAAACTGTTTTTT
J: TRBJ2-7; V: TRBV24-1; size: NA; D: TRBD2; CDR3: CATSDLIRLAVYEQYF; DNA: TGTGCCACCAGTGACCTAATTAGACTAGCGGTCTACGAGCAGTACTTC
J: TRBJ2-5; V: TRBV20-1; size: NA; D: TRBD1; CDR3: CSAGTGETQYF; DNA: TGCAGTGCCGGGACAGGGGAAACCCAGTACTTC
J: TRBJ2-2; V: TRBV10-3; size: once; D: TRBD2; CDR3: CAIRSGTSGTGELFF; DNA: TGTGCCATCAGAAGCGGGACTAGCGGAACCGGGGAGTTGTTTTTT